This record covers a single TCR beta chain. Profiling relied on immunoSEQ multiplex PCR, and the TCRdb table lists in-frame clones only, not all of them. This sample has about 130,000 clones, with over 80% found just once. This sample stems from a study of control samples from healthy donors and cancer patients. There are 15 residues in the CDR3. V lost 5 bases and J 9 bases, leaving 17 bases between the germline ends. CDR1 and CDR2 from the germline V gene are MDHEN and SYDVKM. Sequences were obtained from PBMCs. V gene TRBV28 combines with J gene TRBJ1-6, with D possibly being TRBD1 (6 bases). This sequence originates from a man of 80 years or more with head and neck cancer. Here the CDR3 reads CASSPKTGPGSPLHF. The CDR3 nucleotides are TGTGCCAGCAGTCCGAAGACAGGCCCAGGTTCACCCCTCCACTTT.